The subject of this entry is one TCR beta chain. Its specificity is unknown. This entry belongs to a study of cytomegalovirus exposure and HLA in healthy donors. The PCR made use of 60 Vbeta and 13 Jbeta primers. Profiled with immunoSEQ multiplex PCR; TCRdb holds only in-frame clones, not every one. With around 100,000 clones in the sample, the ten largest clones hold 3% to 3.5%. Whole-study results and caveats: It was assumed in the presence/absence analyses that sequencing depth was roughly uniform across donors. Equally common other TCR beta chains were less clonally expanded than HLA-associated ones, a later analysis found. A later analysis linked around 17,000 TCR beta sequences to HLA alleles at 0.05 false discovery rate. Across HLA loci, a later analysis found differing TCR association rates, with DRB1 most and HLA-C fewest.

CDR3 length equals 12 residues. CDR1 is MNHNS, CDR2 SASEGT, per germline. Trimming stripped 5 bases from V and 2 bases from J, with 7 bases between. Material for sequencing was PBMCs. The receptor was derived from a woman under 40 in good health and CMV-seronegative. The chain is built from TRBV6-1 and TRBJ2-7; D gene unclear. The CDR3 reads CASSQIPYEQYF. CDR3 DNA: TGTGCCAGCAGTCAGATTCCCTACGAGCAGTACTTC.